The source of this T cell receptor beta chain is a study of T cells in localized non-small cell lung cancer. CDR1 and CDR2 (germline): MGHDK, SYGVNS. The CDR3 sequence is 13 residues long. Between the trimmed V and J ends, which lost 5 bases and 6 bases, there was a span of 14 bases. This clone appeared once. The method was immunoSEQ multiplex PCR; TCRdb's version includes in-frame clones alone and lacks a portion of them. This table holds 13,000 to 15,000 clones, roughly 89% found once. Here the sequenced sample was peripheral blood mononuclear cells, taken before any cancer treatment. The chain is built from TRBV25-1 and TRBJ2-7; possibly TRBD1 for D (5 bases). The source is a man aged 35 to 69 with stage III lung adenocarcinoma. The CDR3 spells CASSTPQVPEQYF. CDR3 bases: TGTGCCAGCAGTACACCACAGGTCCCCGAGCAGTACTTC.